This passage covers 29 T cell receptor beta chains from one sample sequenced in a study of graft-versus-host responses after intestinal transplantation. Profiling relied on immunoSEQ multiplex PCR, and the TCRdb table lists in-frame clones only, not all of them. Of more than 15,000 clones listed, under 85% are singletons. Processing released intraepithelial and lamina propria lymphocytes from the graft tissue. The source was ileum tissue, collected roughly 450 days after intestinal transplant. The source is a human patient who received an intestinal transplant, so some T cells may come from the graft donor.

This chain joins TRBV14 and TRBJ1-1, with 9 nucleotides matching TRBD1. The CDR3 contains 14 residues. V lost 8 bases to trimming and J lost 1 base; unmatched junction nucleotides: 5. Germline-derived CDR1 and CDR2 are SGHDN and FVKESK. The CDR3 bases are TGTGCCAGCGGGACAGGGCCAGCGAACACTGAAGCTTTCTTT. It translates to CASGTGPANTEAFF.

The chain carries TRBV4-3 and TRBJ2-5; D is unclear. The CDR3 extends over 17 amino acids. Germline V gene data show CDR1 as LGHNA and CDR2 as YSLEER. V dropped 0 bases and J dropped 2 bases, with 16 bases sitting between them. In DNA, the CDR3 is TGCGCCAGCAGCCAAGATTACCCTGGAACTACTCAAGAGACCCAGTACTTC. Protein sequence: CASSQDYPGTTQETQYF.

This clone occurred a few times. The sample has other DNA sequences that encode this CDR3 too. The V gene is TRBV6-5, the J gene TRBJ1-2; D is undetermined. Trimming removed 2 bases at V and 2 bases at J, with 6 bases between. The length of the CDR3 is 13 residues. Germline CDR1 reads MNHEY; CDR2 reads SVGAGI. In DNA, the CDR3 is TGTGCCAGCAGTTACGAAGGAAACTATGGCTACACCTTC. It specifies CASSYEGNYGYTF.

The V gene is TRBV12-5, the J gene TRBJ2-1, with unresolved D. This CDR3 is built from 12 residues. Germline assignment: CDR1 LGHNT and CDR2 FRNRAP. Trimming pared 7 bases from V and 15 bases from J, leaving 19 bases between. CDR3 sequence: CASASSTRSSFF. CDR3 nucleotide sequence: TGTGCTAGTGCCTCCTCGACCCGTTCCTCGTTCTTC.

The chain links TRBV6-4 to TRBJ1-2, with D tentatively TRBD1 (6 bases). Trimming removed 0 bases from V and 7 bases from J, with 15 bases in between. The CDR3 consists of 15 residues. Germline values: CDR1 MRHNA, CDR2 SNTAGT. CDR3 loop: CASSDSNRGVGGYTF. The CDR3 DNA follows: TGTGCCAGCAGTGACTCGAATAGGGGGGTCGGTGGCTACACCTTC.

The chain joins TRBV5-1 to TRBJ2-7; tentative D call: TRBD2 (6 bases). Trimming cost V 0 bases and J 3 bases, with 16 bases left between them. CDR1 and CDR2 from the germline V gene are SGHRS and YFSETQ. The CDR3 is made up of 16 amino acids. CDR3 in DNA: TGCGCCAGCAGCTTGGGGCCCGGGGCGGGGAACTACGAGCAGTACTTC. Translated: CASSLGPGAGNYEQYF. Full variable domain (rest looked up from reference TRBV5-1 and TRBJ2-7): KAGVTQTPRYLIKTRGQQVTLSCSPISGHRSVSWYQQTPGQGLQFLFEYFSETQRNKGNFPGRFSGRQFSNSRSEMNVSTLELGDSALYLCASSLGPGAGNYEQYFGPGTRLTVT.

The chain links TRBV13 to TRBJ2-7, with D perhaps matching TRBD1 (5 bases). The CDR3 totals 14 residues. The V gene lost 4 bases and the J gene lost 0 bases, with 10 bases spanning the gap. CDR1 is PRHDT and CDR2 is FYEKMQ in the germline V gene (reference sequence). The CDR3 DNA sequence: TGTGCCAGCAGCTCGCAGGGAAGCTCCTACGAGCAGTACTTC. As protein: CASSSQGSSYEQYF.

The chain recombines TRBV4-1 with TRBJ1-4, with a possible D match to TRBD1 (5 bases). The V end was cut by 0 bases, the J end by 5 bases, with 13 bases between. The CDR3 is 16 amino acids. Germline assignment: CDR1 MGHRA and CDR2 YSYEKL. The chain's CDR3 is CASSQDGHRNNEKLFF. The CDR3 region has the DNA TGCGCCAGCAGCCAAGATGGGCACAGGAACAATGAAAAACTGTTTTTT.

CDR3: CASSHYRMLSTEAFF. The CDR3 DNA follows: TGTGCCAGCAGCCACTACCGTATGCTGAGCACTGAAGCTTTCTTT. The gene calls are TRBV6-5 and TRBJ1-1; D gene ambiguous. V was trimmed by 6 bases and J by 4 bases, leaving 18 bases between them. CDR3 size: 15 residues. Germline V lookup: CDR1 MNHEY, CDR2 SVGAGI.

This rearrangement joins TRBV7-8 to TRBJ2-1; the D gene is possibly TRBD1 (6 bases). V lost 2 bases and J 4 bases, leaving 15 bases between the germline ends. The CDR3 extends over 16 amino acids. CDR1 and CDR2 (germline): SGHVS, FQNEAQ. The DNA for the CDR3 is TGTGCCAGCAGCTTATTCGGGACACAGGTGTACAATGAGCAGTTCTTC. Residues: CASSLFGTQVYNEQFF. The entire variable domain, with the rest obtained from reference TRBV7-8 and TRBJ2-1, is as follows: GAGVSQSPRYKVAKRGQDVALRCDPISGHVSLFWYQQALGQGPEFLTYFQNEAQLDKSGLPSDRFFAERPEGSVSTLKIQRTQQEDSAVYLCASSLFGTQVYNEQFFGPGTRLTVL.

The chain joins TRBV5-4 to TRBJ1-1, with a possible D match to TRBD1 (5 bases). This CDR3 comprises 16 residues. V lost 4 bases, J lost 1 base, and 17 bases lay in between. Germline V lookup: CDR1 SGHNT, CDR2 YYREEE (reference sequence). CDR3 residues: CASSVPLGRGNTEAFF. CDR3 in DNA: TGTGCCAGCAGCGTCCCCCTGGGACGGGGGAACACTGAAGCTTTCTTT.

The chain is built from TRBV15 and TRBJ2-1; the D gene is possibly TRBD1 (6 bases). V was trimmed by 5 bases and J by 5 bases, leaving 10 bases between them. Germline CDR1 reads LNHNV; CDR2 reads YYDKDF (reference sequence). The CDR3 runs to 13 residues. In nucleotides, the CDR3 is TGTGCCACCAGCGCCGGGACACACAATGAGCAGTTCTTC. Its protein is CATSAGTHNEQFF.

The chain uses TRBV7-6 and TRBJ2-3, with 12 bases that match TRBD2. V was pared by 5 bases and J by 0 bases, with 9 bases of the junction left unmatched. The CDR3 is made up of 18 amino acids. Germline lookup yields CDR1 SGHVS and CDR2 FNYEAQ. The CDR3 nucleotides are TGTGCCAGCAGCCCCGGACTAGGGACTAGCGGGAGCACAGATACGCAGTATTTT. It codes for CASSPGLGTSGSTDTQYF.

This chain links TRBV6-1 with TRBJ1-6; the match to TRBD1 covers 8 bases. Germline CDR1 reads MNHNS; CDR2 reads SASEGT. The trim removed 7 bases at V and 7 bases at J, leaving 6 bases unmatched. The CDR3 covers 14 residues. The CDR3 loop reads CASNGQGANSPLHF. CDR3 in DNA: TGTGCCAGCAATGGACAGGGCGCAAATTCACCCCTCCACTTT.

This rearrangement joins TRBV4-1 to TRBJ1-1; TRBD1 matches 12 bases. The J segment lost 5 bases and the V segment lost 0 bases, leaving 10 bases of the junction unmatched. The CDR3 covers 18 residues. The germline V gene encodes CDR1 MGHRA and CDR2 YSYEKL. The CDR3 loop reads CASSQDLGQGAFRTEAFF. The CDR3 coding sequence is TGCGCCAGCAGCCAAGATTTGGGACAGGGGGCGTTTCGGACTGAAGCTTTCTTT.

The chain joins TRBV4-1 to TRBJ2-2; TRBD2 aligns across 9 bases. Looked up from germline, CDR1 is MGHRA and CDR2 is YSYEKL. V lost 1 base to trimming and J lost 3 bases; unmatched junction nucleotides: 6. This CDR3 region has 17 residues. The CDR3 protein is CASSQVWTSVDTGELFF. CDR3 coding DNA: TGCGCCAGCAGCCAAGTTTGGACTAGCGTCGACACCGGGGAGCTGTTTTTT.

A few counts support this clone. This chain connects TRBV4-1 to TRBJ2-5; 10 nucleotides line up with TRBD1. CDR3 size: 15 residues. The germline CDR1 and CDR2 sequences are MGHRA and YSYEKL. The V segment lost 5 bases and the J segment 5 bases; nucleotides outside the gene matches: 8. The CDR3 reads CASSAGTGAGETQYF. CDR3 DNA: TGCGCCAGCAGCGCGGGGACAGGGGCGGGGGAGACCCAGTACTTC.

V usage is TRBV27 and J usage is TRBJ1-2, with a weak D call TRBD1 (6 bases). V was shortened by 6 bases and J by 0 bases, with 20 bases between the two germline ends. The CDR3 is made up of 17 amino acids. In germline, CDR1 is MNHEY, CDR2 SMNVEV (reference sequence). This CDR3 is CASSKAWGAPTNYGYTF. CDR3 DNA: TGTGCCAGCAGCAAGGCTTGGGGGGCCCCCACTAACTATGGCTACACCTTC.

The rearrangement joins TRBV6-1 to TRBJ2-2, with TRBD1 as a possible D gene (5 bases). Germline V gives CDR1 MNHNS, CDR2 SASEGT. V shed 10 bases and J shed 2 bases, with 11 bases lying between them. CDR3 length: 13 amino acids. CDR3: CATTTANTGELFF. In DNA, the CDR3 is TGTGCCACGACGACAGCCAACACCGGGGAGCTGTTTTTT.

The chain recombines TRBV4-2 with TRBJ1-1; TRBD1 matches at 9 bases. Per germline, CDR1 LGHNA and CDR2 YNFKEQ. V shed 4 bases and J 0 bases; nucleotides not matched to a gene: 3. CDR3 size: 15 residues. The CDR3 reads CASSLGQGLNTEAFF. CDR3 DNA sequence: TGTGCCAGCAGCCTCGGACAGGGGTTGAACACTGAAGCTTTCTTT.

The chain combines TRBV30 with TRBJ2-5; 10 bases agree with TRBD1. J was trimmed by 5 bases and V by 5 bases; bases with no gene match: 8. The germline gives CDR1 GTSNPN, CDR2 SVGIG (reference sequence). There are 14 residues in the CDR3. The DNA of the CDR3 is TGTGCCTGGCGCCGACAGGGGGCAGGGGAGACCCAGTACTTC. Residues: CAWRRQGAGETQYF.

The V gene is TRBV9, the J gene TRBJ1-5; D gene ambiguous. Germline V gives CDR1 SGDLS, CDR2 YYNGEE. The CDR3 runs to 15 residues. V was cut by 0 bases and J by 4 bases, with 11 bases left in between. The CDR3 sequence: CASSVGEGWNQPQHF. CDR3 sequence (DNA): TGTGCCAGCAGCGTAGGGGAGGGTTGGAATCAGCCCCAGCATTTT.

This clone appeared a single time. This chain joins TRBV10-3 and TRBJ2-4; 15 positions match TRBD2. Germline V gives CDR1 ENHRY, CDR2 SYGVKD. The V gene end was trimmed by 8 bases and the J gene end by 3 bases; junction bases not matched to a gene: 11. The CDR3 is made up of 18 amino acids. The CDR3 region is CAISGLAGGPDSKNIQYF. The CDR3 bases are TGTGCCATCTCGGGACTAGCGGGGGGCCCGGACAGCAAAAACATTCAGTACTTC.

This rearrangement joins TRBV9 to TRBJ1-6; weak D call: TRBD1 (6 bases). The germline V and J ends were trimmed by 0 bases and 10 bases, with 14 bases remaining between them. CDR1 SGDLS and CDR2 YYNGEE come from the germline V gene. This CDR3 region has 15 residues. CDR3 sequence: CASSVGAGEGSPLHF. CDR3 coding DNA: TGTGCCAGCAGCGTAGGGGCAGGGGAGGGGTCACCCCTCCACTTT.

The count of this clone is one. The chain links TRBV11-2 to TRBJ2-7, with D possibly being TRBD1 or TRBD2 (6 bases each). Germline V gene data show CDR1 as SGHAT and CDR2 as FQNNGV. This CDR3 region has 14 residues. The V end lost 2 bases, the J end lost 4 bases, and 12 bases lay between the germline ends. CDR3: CASSLSRGAYEQYF. The CDR3 nucleotides read TGTGCCAGCAGCTTAAGTAGGGGGGCTTACGAGCAGTACTTC.

This chain links TRBV12-5 with TRBJ2-3, with no clear D. Trimming pared 4 bases from V and 0 bases from J, leaving 2 bases between. The germline V gene encodes CDR1 LGHNT and CDR2 FRNRAP. The CDR3 loop spans 12 amino acids. The CDR3 here is CASGSSTDTQYF. The CDR3 coding sequence is TGTGCTAGTGGTTCTAGCACAGATACGCAGTATTTT.

This clone counts as large. This chain connects TRBV7-2 to TRBJ1-2; 7 bases line up with TRBD1. V lost 5 bases, J lost 4 bases, and 4 bases stayed unmatched. This CDR3 has 13 residues. Per germline, CDR1 SGHTA and CDR2 FQGNSA. The CDR3, as DNA: TGTGCCAGCAGCCCGACAGGGAGCTATGGCTACACCTTC. Its protein product is CASSPTGSYGYTF. Supplemented by reference TRBV7-2 and TRBJ1-2, the full variable domain reads GAGVSQSPSNKVTEKGKDVELRCDPISGHTALYWYRQSLGQGLEFLIYFQGNSAPDKSGLPSDRFSAERTGGSVSTLTIQRTQQEDSAVYLCASSPTGSYGYTFGSGTRLTVV.

This chain connects TRBV6-1 to TRBJ1-6, with D hard to call. Trimming left V 1 base short and J 7 bases short, with 5 bases between. This CDR3 spans 13 amino acids. The germline V gene encodes CDR1 MNHNS and CDR2 SASEGT. The chain's CDR3 is CASSEVTNSPLHF. As DNA, the CDR3 is TGTGCCAGCAGTGAAGTAACGAATTCACCCCTCCACTTT.

The chain couples TRBV7-2 to TRBJ2-7, with 7 positions matching TRBD1. This CDR3 contains 16 residues. Germline CDR1 SGHTA, CDR2 FQGNSA. Germline trimming cut 3 bases from V and 5 bases from J; bases unmatched to any gene: 13. The CDR3 region is CASSFRAAQGYDEQYF. The CDR3 region has the DNA TGTGCCAGCAGCTTCAGGGCGGCACAGGGGTACGACGAGCAGTACTTC.